This TCR beta chain is from a study of T cells in Graves' hyperthyroidism and ophthalmopathy. Amplified regions were TCR beta CDR3 sequences from RNA transcripts. TCR CDR3 underwent first-round RT-PCR with the HTBI primer set. TCRdb used MiXCR to reprocess the multiplex PCR reads, holding one entry per CDR3 protein. The sample lists about 350,000 distinct CDR3 sequences, about 18% occurring once. Notes on this clonotype: It may be a read error: a sequence one base away is much more abundant. The CDR3 ends on some other residue instead of the conserved phenylalanine or tryptophan, so this is likely a read error.

This CDR3 contains 15 residues. Looked up from germline, CDR1 is MNHEY and CDR2 is SVGAGI. V gave up 0 bases and J gave up 5 bases, with 14 bases separating them. The source is a woman younger than 35 with Graves' hyperthyroidism. This chain connects TRBV6-5 to TRBJ2-7, with D possibly being TRBD2 (5 bases). Material for sequencing was blood. CDR3 DNA: TGTGCCAGCAGTTACTCTGCCGGGGAAAGCCACGAGCAGTACTTA. This sequence encodes CASSYSAGESHEQYL.